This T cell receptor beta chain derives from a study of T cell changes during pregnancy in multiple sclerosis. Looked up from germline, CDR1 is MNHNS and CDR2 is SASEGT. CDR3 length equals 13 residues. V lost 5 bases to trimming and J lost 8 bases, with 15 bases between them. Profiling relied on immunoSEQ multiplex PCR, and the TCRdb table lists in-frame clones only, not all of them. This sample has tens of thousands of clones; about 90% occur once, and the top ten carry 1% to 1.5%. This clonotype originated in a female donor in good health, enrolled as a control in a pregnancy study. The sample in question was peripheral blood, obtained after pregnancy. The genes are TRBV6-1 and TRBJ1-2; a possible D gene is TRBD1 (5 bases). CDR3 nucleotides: TGTGCCAGCAGTTTAGGGGCAGGAGGGGGCTACACCTTC. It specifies CASSLGAGGGYTF.